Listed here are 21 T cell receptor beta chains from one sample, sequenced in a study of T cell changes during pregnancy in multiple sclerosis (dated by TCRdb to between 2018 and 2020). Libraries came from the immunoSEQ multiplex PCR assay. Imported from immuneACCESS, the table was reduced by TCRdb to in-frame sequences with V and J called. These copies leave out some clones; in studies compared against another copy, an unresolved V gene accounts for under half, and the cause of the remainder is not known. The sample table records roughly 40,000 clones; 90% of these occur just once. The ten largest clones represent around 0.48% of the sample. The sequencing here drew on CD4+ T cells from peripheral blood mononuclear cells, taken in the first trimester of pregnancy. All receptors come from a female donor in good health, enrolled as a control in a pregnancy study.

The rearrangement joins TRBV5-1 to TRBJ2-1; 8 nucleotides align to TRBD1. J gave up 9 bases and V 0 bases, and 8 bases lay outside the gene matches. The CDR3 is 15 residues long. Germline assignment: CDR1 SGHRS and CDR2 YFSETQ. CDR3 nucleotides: TGCGCCAGCAGCTTGGTAGCGCAGGGGGCTAGTGAGCAGTTCTTC. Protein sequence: CASSLVAQGASEQFF.

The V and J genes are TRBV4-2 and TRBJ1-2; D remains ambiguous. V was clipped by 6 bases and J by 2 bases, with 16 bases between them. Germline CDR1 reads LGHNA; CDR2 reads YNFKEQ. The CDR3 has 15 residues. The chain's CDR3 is CASREAGSRNYGYTF. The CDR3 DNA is TGTGCCAGCAGGGAAGCAGGATCCCGAAACTATGGCTACACCTTC.

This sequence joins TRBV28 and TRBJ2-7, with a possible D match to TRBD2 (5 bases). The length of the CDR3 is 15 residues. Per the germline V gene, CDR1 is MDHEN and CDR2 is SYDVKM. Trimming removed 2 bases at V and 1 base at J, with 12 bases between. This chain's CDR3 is CASSLRGQYSYEQYF. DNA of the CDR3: TGTGCCAGCAGTTTACGAGGGCAGTATTCCTACGAGCAGTACTTC.

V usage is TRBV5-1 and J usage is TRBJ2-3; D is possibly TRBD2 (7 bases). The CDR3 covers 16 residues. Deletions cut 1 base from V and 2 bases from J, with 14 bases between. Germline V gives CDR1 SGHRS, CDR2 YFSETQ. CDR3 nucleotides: TGCGCCAGCAGCTTGAGGGGGGGTTCGTCCACAGATACGCAGTATTTT. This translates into CASSLRGGSSTDTQYF.

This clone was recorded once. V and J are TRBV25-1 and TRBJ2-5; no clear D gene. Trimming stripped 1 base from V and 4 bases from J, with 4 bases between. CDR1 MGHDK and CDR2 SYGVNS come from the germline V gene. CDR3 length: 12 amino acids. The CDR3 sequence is CASSESSETQYF. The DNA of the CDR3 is TGTGCCAGCAGTGAATCTTCAGAGACCCAGTACTTC.

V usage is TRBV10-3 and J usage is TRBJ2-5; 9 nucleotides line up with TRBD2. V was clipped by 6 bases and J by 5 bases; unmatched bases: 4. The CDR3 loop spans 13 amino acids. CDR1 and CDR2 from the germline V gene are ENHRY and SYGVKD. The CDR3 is CAIRPGLAETQYF. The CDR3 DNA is TGTGCCATCAGACCGGGACTAGCCGAGACCCAGTACTTC.

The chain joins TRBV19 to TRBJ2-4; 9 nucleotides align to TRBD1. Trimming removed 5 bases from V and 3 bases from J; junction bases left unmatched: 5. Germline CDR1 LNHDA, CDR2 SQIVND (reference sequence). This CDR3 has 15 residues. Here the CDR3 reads CASSLQGAGKNIQYF. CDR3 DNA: TGTGCCAGTAGTTTACAGGGGGCTGGCAAAAACATTCAGTACTTC.

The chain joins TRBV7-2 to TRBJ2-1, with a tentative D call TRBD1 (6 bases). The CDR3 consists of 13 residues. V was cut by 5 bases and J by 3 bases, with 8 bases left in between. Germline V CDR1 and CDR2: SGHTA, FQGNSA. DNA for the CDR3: TGTGCCAGCAGCCAACAGGGCTACAATGAGCAGTTCTTC. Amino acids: CASSQQGYNEQFF. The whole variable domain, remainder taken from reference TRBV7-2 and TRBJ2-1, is GAGVSQSPSNKVTEKGKDVELRCDPISGHTALYWYRQSLGQGLEFLIYFQGNSAPDKSGLPSDRFSAERTGGSVSTLTIQRTQQEDSAVYLCASSQQGYNEQFFGPGTRLTVL.

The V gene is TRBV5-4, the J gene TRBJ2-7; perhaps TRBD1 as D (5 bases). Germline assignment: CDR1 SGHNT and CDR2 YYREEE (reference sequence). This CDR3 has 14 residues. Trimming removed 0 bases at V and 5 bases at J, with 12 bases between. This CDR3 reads CASSLAGGAHEQYF. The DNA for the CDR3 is TGTGCCAGCAGCTTGGCCGGTGGGGCACACGAGCAGTACTTC.

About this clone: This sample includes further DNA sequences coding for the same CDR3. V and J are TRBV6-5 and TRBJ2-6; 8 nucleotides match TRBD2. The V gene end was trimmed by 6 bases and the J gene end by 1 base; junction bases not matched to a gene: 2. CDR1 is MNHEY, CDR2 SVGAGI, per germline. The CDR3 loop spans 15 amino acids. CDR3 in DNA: TGTGCCAGCAGCCCGGGGGGGTCTGGGGCCAACGTCCTGACTTTC. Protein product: CASSPGGSGANVLTF.

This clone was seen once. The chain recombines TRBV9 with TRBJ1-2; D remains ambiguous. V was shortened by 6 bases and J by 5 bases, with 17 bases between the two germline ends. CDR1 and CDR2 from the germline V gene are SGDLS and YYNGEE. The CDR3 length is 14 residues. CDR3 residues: CASTEGIGVYGYTF. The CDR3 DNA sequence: TGTGCCAGCACCGAGGGTATTGGAGTGTATGGCTACACCTTC.

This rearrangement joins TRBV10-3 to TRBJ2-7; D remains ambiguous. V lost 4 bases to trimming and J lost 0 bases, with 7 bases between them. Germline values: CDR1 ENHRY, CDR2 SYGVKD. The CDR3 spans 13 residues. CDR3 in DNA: TGTGCCATCAGTGTCACGAGCTCCTACGAGCAGTACTTC. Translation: CAISVTSSYEQYF.

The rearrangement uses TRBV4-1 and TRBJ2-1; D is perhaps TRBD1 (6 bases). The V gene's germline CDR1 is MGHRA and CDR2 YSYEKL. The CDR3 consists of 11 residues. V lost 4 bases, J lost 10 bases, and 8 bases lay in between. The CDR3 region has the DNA TGCGCCAGCAGCCCGGGGACAGAGCAGTTCTTC. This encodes CASSPGTEQFF.

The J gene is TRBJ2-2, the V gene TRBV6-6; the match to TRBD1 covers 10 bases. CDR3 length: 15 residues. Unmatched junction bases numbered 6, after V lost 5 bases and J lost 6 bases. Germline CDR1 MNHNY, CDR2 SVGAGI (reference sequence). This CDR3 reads CASSRQGAIAGELFF. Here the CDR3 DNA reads TGTGCCAGCAGTAGACAGGGGGCGATCGCCGGGGAGCTGTTTTTT.

The CDR3 nucleotides are TGTGCCAGCAGTTCCCCGCGGGTCCATGAGCAGTTCTTC. It is translated as CASSSPRVHEQFF. The chain has TRBV6-5 and TRBJ2-1; D is possibly TRBD2 (5 bases). V was shortened by 4 bases and J by 8 bases, with 12 bases between the two germline ends. The CDR3 is made up of 13 amino acids. Germline CDR1 MNHEY, CDR2 SVGAGI.

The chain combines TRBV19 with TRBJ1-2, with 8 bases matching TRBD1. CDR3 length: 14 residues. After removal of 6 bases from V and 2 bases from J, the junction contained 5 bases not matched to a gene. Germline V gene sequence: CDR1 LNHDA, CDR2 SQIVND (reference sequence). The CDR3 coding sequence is TGTGCCAGTAGCCCTTGGACAGGGAACTATGGCTACACCTTC. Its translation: CASSPWTGNYGYTF. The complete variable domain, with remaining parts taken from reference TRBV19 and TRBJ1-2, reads DGGITQSPKYLFRKEGQNVTLSCEQNLNHDAMYWYRQDPGQGLRLIYYSQIVNDFQKGDIAEGYSVSREKKESFPLTVTSAQKNPTAFYLCASSPWTGNYGYTFGSGTRLTVV.

The CDR3 sequence is CASSSLAGDHTGELFF. The CDR3, as DNA: TGTGCCAGCAGCTCCTTAGCGGGGGACCACACCGGGGAGCTGTTTTTT. The J gene is TRBJ2-2, the V gene TRBV5-4; 9 bases map to TRBD2. The CDR3 loop spans 16 amino acids. Germline V lookup: CDR1 SGHNT, CDR2 YYREEE (reference sequence). With 3 bases clipped from V and 3 bases from J, the junction kept 6 bases outside the gene matches.

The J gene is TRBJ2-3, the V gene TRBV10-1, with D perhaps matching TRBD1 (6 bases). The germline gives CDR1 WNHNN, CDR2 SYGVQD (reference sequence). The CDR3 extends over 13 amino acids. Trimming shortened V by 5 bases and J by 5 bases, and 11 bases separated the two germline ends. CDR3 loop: CASSSGELDTQYF. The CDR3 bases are TGCGCCAGCAGTTCAGGGGAGTTAGATACGCAGTATTTT.

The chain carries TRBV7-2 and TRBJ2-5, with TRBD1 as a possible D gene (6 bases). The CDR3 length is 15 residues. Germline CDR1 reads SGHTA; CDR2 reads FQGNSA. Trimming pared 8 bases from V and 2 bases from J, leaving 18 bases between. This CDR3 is CASGFRDKRQETQYF. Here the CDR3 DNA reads TGTGCCAGCGGGTTCCGGGACAAGAGGCAAGAGACCCAGTACTTC. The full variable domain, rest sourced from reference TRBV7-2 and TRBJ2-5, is GAGVSQSPSNKVTEKGKDVELRCDPISGHTALYWYRQSLGQGLEFLIYFQGNSAPDKSGLPSDRFSAERTGGSVSTLTIQRTQQEDSAVYLCASGFRDKRQETQYFGPGTRLLVL.

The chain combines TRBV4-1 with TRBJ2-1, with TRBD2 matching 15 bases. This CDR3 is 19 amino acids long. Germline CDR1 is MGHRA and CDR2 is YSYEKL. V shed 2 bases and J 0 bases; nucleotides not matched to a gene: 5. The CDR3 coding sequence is TGCGCCAGCAGCCAATACGGGACTAGCGGGGGGTTCTCCTACAATGAGCAGTTCTTC. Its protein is CASSQYGTSGGFSYNEQFF.

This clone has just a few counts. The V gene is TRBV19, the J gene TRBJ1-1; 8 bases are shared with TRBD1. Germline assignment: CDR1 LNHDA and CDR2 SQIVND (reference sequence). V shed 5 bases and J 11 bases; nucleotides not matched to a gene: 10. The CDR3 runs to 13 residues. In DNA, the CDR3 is TGTGCCAGTAGTCCGCAGGGGGCGCGGGCGGCTTTCTTT. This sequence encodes CASSPQGARAAFF.